The 20 T cell receptor beta chains in this list originate from one sample, sequenced in a study of blood T cell repertoires in COVID-19 (dated by TCRdb to 2020 to 2021). The library was prepared using the immunoSEQ multiplex PCR assay. Entries here come from immuneACCESS through TCRdb and include only in-frame sequences with V and J called. Some clones fail to appear in such tables; in the studies checked, an unresolved V gene covers under half of the shortfall, and the cause of the remainder is unknown. The sample table lists over 95,000 clones, over 75% of them with a count of one. Of the sample, over 6.5% falls within the top ten clones. The sequenced material came from peripheral blood. These receptors all come from a woman aged 70-85 years who had recovered from COVID-19.

This chain uses TRBV7-2 with TRBJ2-2; 9 bases line up with TRBD1. Germline CDR1 and CDR2: SGHTA and FQGNSA. Trimming cost V 5 bases and J 1 base; bases outside gene matches: 11. The CDR3 is 18 amino acids. The CDR3 DNA reads TGTGCCAGCAGCGCCACAGGGGGCTTTGCGGAGAACACCGGGGAGCTGTTTTTT. Residues: CASSATGGFAENTGELFF.

The V gene is TRBV5-1, the J gene TRBJ2-6; 7 bases line up with TRBD1. The trim removed 0 bases at V and 0 bases at J, leaving 12 bases unmatched. Looked up from germline, CDR1 is SGHRS and CDR2 is YFSETQ. This CDR3 contains 20 residues. The CDR3 bases are TGCGCCAGCAGCTTGGCCCGCCGGTGGACAGGCCGCTCTGGGGCCAACGTCCTGACTTTC. Translating it yields CASSLARRWTGRSGANVLTF. The variable domain in full, with the rest retrieved from reference TRBV5-1 and TRBJ2-6, is KAGVTQTPRYLIKTRGQQVTLSCSPISGHRSVSWYQQTPGQGLQFLFEYFSETQRNKGNFPGRFSGRQFSNSRSEMNVSTLELGDSALYLCASSLARRWTGRSGANVLTFGAGSRLTVL.

The CDR3 DNA reads TGCGCCAGCAGCCATGCCGTGCCTTTGAACAGGGGTACGGAGACCCAGTACTTC. It codes for CASSHAVPLNRGTETQYF. The chain is built from TRBV4-3 and TRBJ2-5; TRBD1 agrees at 7 bases. Germline CDR1 is LGHNA and CDR2 is YSLEER. This CDR3 contains 18 residues. V lost 3 bases to trimming and J lost 5 bases; unmatched junction nucleotides: 18.

The chain combines TRBV28 with TRBJ1-1; D unclear. The V end lost 3 bases, the J end lost 1 base, and 9 bases lay between the germline ends. The CDR3 contains 14 residues. Germline loops: CDR1 MDHEN, CDR2 SYDVKM. CDR3 residues: CASSLGSPNTEAFF. The CDR3 nucleotides are TGTGCCAGCAGTTTGGGTAGCCCGAACACTGAAGCTTTCTTT.

The chain employs TRBV4-3 and TRBJ2-7; a weak D match, TRBD2 (6 bases). The CDR3 spans 14 residues. Germline CDR1 and CDR2: LGHNA and YSLEER. The V gene lost 4 bases and the J gene lost 3 bases, with 13 bases spanning the gap. CDR3 in DNA: TGCGCCAGCAGCCTCCATATAGCGGACTACGAGCAGTACTTC. Translation: CASSLHIADYEQYF.

The count of this clone is one. This rearrangement joins TRBV27 to TRBJ2-2; TRBD2 is a possible D gene (7 bases). CDR3 length equals 17 residues. Trimming shortened V by 5 bases and J by 3 bases, and 19 bases separated the two germline ends. CDR1 is MNHEY, CDR2 SMNVEV, per germline (reference sequence). The CDR3 sequence: CASSRAQGRGYTGELFF. The CDR3, as DNA: TGTGCCAGCAGTCGAGCTCAGGGGCGGGGGTACACCGGGGAGCTGTTTTTT.

The CDR3 is CASSVVGSADRELFF. The CDR3 nucleotides are TGTGCCAGCAGCGTAGTCGGTAGCGCTGACAGGGAGCTGTTTTTT. The genes are TRBV9 and TRBJ2-2; the D gene is possibly TRBD2 (5 bases). The CDR3 totals 15 residues. Trimming removed 0 bases from V and 9 bases from J, with 15 bases in between. CDR1 and CDR2 from the germline V gene are SGDLS and YYNGEE.

The gene calls are TRBV14 and TRBJ1-1; TRBD1 might be the D (6 bases). The germline gives CDR1 SGHDN, CDR2 FVKESK. V was pared by 1 base and J by 1 base, with 10 bases between. The CDR3 has 15 residues. The CDR3 sequence is CASSQALGANTEAFF. The CDR3 DNA reads as TGTGCCAGCAGCCAAGCCCTGGGGGCGAACACTGAAGCTTTCTTT.

The V call is TRBV30, the J call TRBJ2-7, with no clear D. V was trimmed by 2 bases and J by 3 bases, leaving 5 bases between them. The CDR3 length is 11 residues. Germline CDR1 is GTSNPN and CDR2 is SVGIG (reference sequence). In DNA form, the CDR3 reads TGTGCCTGGAGTCCCAGCTACGAGCAGTACTTC. It yields the protein CAWSPSYEQYF.

This chain connects TRBV5-1 to TRBJ2-3; 7 bases line up with TRBD2. The CDR3 has 16 residues. V trimming: 0 bases; J trimming: 2 bases; junction bases outside the gene matches: 6. Germline assignment: CDR1 SGHRS and CDR2 YFSETQ. Here the CDR3 reads CASSLEGRETTDTQYF. CDR3 coding DNA: TGCGCCAGCAGCTTGGAAGGGCGGGAGACCACAGATACGCAGTATTTT. The variable domain in full, completed from reference TRBV5-1 and TRBJ2-3, reads KAGVTQTPRYLIKTRGQQVTLSCSPISGHRSVSWYQQTPGQGLQFLFEYFSETQRNKGNFPGRFSGRQFSNSRSEMNVSTLELGDSALYLCASSLEGRETTDTQYFGPGTRLTVL.

The CDR3 sequence is CASSRGYDGTQYF. The CDR3 DNA follows: TGTGCCAGCAGCCGCGGATACGATGGGACCCAGTACTTC. The chain recombines TRBV7-3 with TRBJ2-5, with D unresolved. V was trimmed by 5 bases and J by 7 bases, leaving 14 bases between them. Germline-derived CDR1 and CDR2 are SGHTA and FQGTGA. CDR3 size: 13 residues.

V usage is TRBV5-1 and J usage is TRBJ2-7; 7 positions agree with TRBD1. V gave up 4 bases and J gave up 5 bases; unmatched junction bases: 9. In germline, CDR1 is SGHRS, CDR2 YFSETQ. The CDR3 is 14 amino acids. For the CDR3, the DNA is TGCGCCAGCAGCATCCCGACAGGGTTGCACGAGCAGTACTTC. It encodes CASSIPTGLHEQYF.

The chain is built from TRBV20-1 and TRBJ1-1, with D unclear. V shed 6 bases and J shed 11 bases, with 10 bases lying between them. The CDR3 has 9 amino acids. Germline-derived CDR1 and CDR2 are DFQATT and SNEGSKA (reference sequence). The CDR3 region is CSASLGAFF. In DNA form, the CDR3 reads TGCAGTGCGTCCCTCGGGGCTTTCTTT.

The count of this clone is one. The CDR3 protein is CAGRDRGGYEQYF. In DNA form, the CDR3 reads TGTGCCGGCCGGGACAGGGGTGGATACGAGCAGTACTTC. The chain couples TRBV2 to TRBJ2-7; 10 nucleotides align to TRBD1. The germline gives CDR1 SNHLY, CDR2 FYNNEI. The ends lost 11 bases at V and 4 bases at J; junction bases unmatched: 8. The CDR3 runs 13 residues.

The CDR3 spells CASSLGTTVEQFF. In nucleotides, the CDR3 is TGTGCCAGCAGCTTAGGGACAACCGTTGAGCAGTTCTTC. The chain recombines TRBV7-8 with TRBJ2-1; tentative D call: TRBD1 (5 bases). V gave up 1 base and J gave up 9 bases, with 10 bases separating them. Germline V lookup: CDR1 SGHVS, CDR2 FQNEAQ. The CDR3 runs to 13 residues.

The rearrangement uses TRBV7-3 and TRBJ2-7, with D possibly being TRBD2 (6 bases). Germline-derived CDR1 and CDR2 are SGHTA and FQGTGA. The V end lost 4 bases, the J end lost 6 bases, and 10 bases lay between the germline ends. This CDR3 is built from 12 residues. The CDR3 reads CASSSQGGEQYF. CDR3 bases: TGTGCCAGCAGCTCCCAGGGAGGCGAGCAGTACTTC.

This chain connects TRBV7-2 to TRBJ2-1; possible D gene TRBD2, 6 bases. Trimming shortened V by 3 bases and J by 3 bases, and 15 bases separated the two germline ends. The CDR3 sequence is 16 residues long. CDR1 SGHTA and CDR2 FQGNSA come from the germline V gene. CDR3: CASSFVWRGDYNEQFF. The CDR3 coding sequence is TGTGCCAGCAGCTTCGTATGGAGGGGAGACTACAATGAGCAGTTCTTC.

Written as DNA, the CDR3 is TGTGCCACCAGTGATTTGTGGGGGGGGGACCAAGAGACCCAGTACTTC. Translating gives CATSDLWGGDQETQYF. J is TRBJ2-5 and V is TRBV24-1, with 7 positions matching TRBD2. J lost 0 bases, V lost 0 bases, and 3 bases had no gene match. CDR1 and CDR2 from the germline V gene are KGHDR and SFDVKD. The CDR3 extends over 16 amino acids.

The chain combines TRBV2 with TRBJ2-7; the D gene is possibly TRBD1 (6 bases). The CDR3 is made up of 12 amino acids. Germline CDR1 is SNHLY and CDR2 is FYNNEI. The V and J ends lost 7 bases and 6 bases respectively, with 13 bases between them. CDR3 loop: CASTQQGSEQYF. CDR3 nucleotide sequence: TGTGCCAGCACTCAACAGGGTTCCGAGCAGTACTTC.

The chain has TRBV7-2 and TRBJ2-3; D not resolved. Trimming took 0 bases from V and 2 from J, leaving 9 bases between them. The CDR3 sequence is 15 residues long. Germline CDR1 reads SGHTA; CDR2 reads FQGNSA. The CDR3 sequence: CASSLAGPPTDTQYF. The CDR3, as DNA: TGTGCCAGCAGCTTAGCGGGCCCCCCCACAGATACGCAGTATTTT.